The 2 T cell receptor beta chains presented below share a single source sample, sequenced in a study of blood T cell repertoires in COVID-19. Using immunoSEQ multiplex PCR, the repertoire was profiled, and TCRdb retains in-frame clones only, with some absent. Among over 75,000 clones listed, 90% to 95% were seen once. Sequenced sample: peripheral blood. These receptors originate from a man aged 60 to 75 with acute or convalescent COVID-19.

The chain joins TRBV6-6 to TRBJ1-5; 11 bases match TRBD1. The V segment lost 6 bases and the J segment 3 bases; nucleotides outside the gene matches: 4. The CDR3 runs to 15 residues. CDR1 is MNHNY, CDR2 SVGAGI, per germline (reference sequence). CDR3 DNA sequence: TGTGCCAGCAGCCCCGGACAGGGGGCCAATCAGCCCCAGCATTTT. This gives the protein CASSPGQGANQPQHF.

This rearrangement joins TRBV19 to TRBJ2-1; TRBD1 matches 9 bases. Germline CDR1 and CDR2: LNHDA and SQIVND (reference sequence). Trimming cost V 8 bases and J 6 bases; bases outside gene matches: 8. This CDR3 is built from 14 residues. The chain's CDR3 is CASHTGGAGNEQFF. The CDR3 nucleotides are TGTGCCAGTCACACAGGGGGCGCCGGCAATGAGCAGTTCTTC.